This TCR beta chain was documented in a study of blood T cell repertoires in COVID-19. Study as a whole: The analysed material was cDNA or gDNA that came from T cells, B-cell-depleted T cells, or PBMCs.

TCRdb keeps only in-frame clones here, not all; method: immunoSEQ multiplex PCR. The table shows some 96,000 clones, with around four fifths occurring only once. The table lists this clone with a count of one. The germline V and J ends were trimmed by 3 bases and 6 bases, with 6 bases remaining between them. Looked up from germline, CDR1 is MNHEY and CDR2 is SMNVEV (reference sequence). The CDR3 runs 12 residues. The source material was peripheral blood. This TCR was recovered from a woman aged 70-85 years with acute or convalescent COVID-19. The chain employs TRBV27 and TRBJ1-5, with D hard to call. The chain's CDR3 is CASSLGGQPQHF. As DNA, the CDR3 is TGTGCCAGCAGTTTGGGAGGTCAGCCCCAGCATTTT.